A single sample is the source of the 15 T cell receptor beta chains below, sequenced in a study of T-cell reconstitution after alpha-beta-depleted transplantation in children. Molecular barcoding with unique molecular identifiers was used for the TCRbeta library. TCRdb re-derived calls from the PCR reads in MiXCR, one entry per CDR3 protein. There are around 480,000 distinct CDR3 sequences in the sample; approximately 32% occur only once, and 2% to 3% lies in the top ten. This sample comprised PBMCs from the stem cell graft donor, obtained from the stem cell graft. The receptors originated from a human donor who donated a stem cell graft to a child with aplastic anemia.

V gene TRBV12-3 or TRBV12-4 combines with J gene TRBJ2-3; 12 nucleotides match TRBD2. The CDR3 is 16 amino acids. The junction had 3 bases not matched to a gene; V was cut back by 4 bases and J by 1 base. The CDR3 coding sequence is TGTGCCAGCAGTTCGCTAGCGGGAGGGGGCACAGATACGCAGTATTTT. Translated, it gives CASSSLAGGGTDTQYF.

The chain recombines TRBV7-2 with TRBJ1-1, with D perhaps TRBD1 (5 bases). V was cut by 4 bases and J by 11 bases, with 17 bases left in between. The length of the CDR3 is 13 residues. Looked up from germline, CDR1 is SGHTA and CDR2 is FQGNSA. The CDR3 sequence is CASSSDKAGVAFF. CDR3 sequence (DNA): TGTGCCAGCAGCTCGGACAAAGCCGGAGTGGCTTTCTTT.

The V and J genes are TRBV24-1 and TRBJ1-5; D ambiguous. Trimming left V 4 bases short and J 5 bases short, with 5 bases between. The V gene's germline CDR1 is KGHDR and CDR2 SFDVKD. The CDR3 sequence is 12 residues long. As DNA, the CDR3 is TGTGCCACCAGTGAAGCGGATCAGCCCCAGCATTTT. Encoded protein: CATSEADQPQHF.

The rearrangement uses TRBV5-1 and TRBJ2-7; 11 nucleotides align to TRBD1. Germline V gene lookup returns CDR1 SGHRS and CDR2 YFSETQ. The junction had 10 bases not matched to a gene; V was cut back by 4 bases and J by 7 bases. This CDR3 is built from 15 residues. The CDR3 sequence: CASSKAGQGAREQYF. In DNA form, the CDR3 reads TGCGCCAGCAGCAAAGCCGGACAGGGGGCGCGAGAGCAGTACTTC.

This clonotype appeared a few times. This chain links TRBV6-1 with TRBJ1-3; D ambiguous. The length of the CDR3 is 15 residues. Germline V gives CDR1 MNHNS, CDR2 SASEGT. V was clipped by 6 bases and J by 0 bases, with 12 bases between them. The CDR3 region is CASSHGLISGNTIYF. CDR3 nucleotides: TGTGCCAGCAGCCATGGACTCATCTCTGGAAACACCATATATTTT.

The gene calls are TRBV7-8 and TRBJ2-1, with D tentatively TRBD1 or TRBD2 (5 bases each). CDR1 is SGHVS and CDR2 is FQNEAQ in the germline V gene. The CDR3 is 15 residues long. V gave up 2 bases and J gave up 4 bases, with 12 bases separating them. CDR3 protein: CASSLLRGDYNEQFF. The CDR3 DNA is TGTGCCAGCAGCTTATTACGGGGCGATTACAATGAGCAGTTCTTC.

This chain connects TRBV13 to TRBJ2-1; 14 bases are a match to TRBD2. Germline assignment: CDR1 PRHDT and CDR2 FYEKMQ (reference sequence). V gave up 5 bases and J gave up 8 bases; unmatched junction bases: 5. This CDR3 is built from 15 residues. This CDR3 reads CASSRGTSGSYEQFF. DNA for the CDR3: TGTGCCAGCAGCCGGGGGACTAGCGGGAGTTATGAGCAGTTCTTC.

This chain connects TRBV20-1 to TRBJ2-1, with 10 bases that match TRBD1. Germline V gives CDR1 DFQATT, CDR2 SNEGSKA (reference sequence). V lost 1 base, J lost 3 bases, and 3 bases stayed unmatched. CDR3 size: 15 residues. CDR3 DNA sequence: TGCAGTGCTAGAGGGGACAGGGGCAACTACAATGAGCAGTTCTTC. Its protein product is CSARGDRGNYNEQFF.

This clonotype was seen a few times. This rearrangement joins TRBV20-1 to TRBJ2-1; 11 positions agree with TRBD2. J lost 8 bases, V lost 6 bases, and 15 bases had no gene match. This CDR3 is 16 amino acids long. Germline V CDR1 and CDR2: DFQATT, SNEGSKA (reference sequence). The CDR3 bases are TGCAGTGCGCTAGCGGGAGGAAGCGGGTACAACCATGAGCAGTTCTTC. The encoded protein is CSALAGGSGYNHEQFF.

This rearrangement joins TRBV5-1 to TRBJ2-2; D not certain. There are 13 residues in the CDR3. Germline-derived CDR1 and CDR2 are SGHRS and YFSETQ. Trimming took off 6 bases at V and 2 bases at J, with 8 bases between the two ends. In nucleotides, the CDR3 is TGCGCCAGCACTACGGAAAACACCGGGGAGCTGTTTTTT. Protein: CASTTENTGELFF.

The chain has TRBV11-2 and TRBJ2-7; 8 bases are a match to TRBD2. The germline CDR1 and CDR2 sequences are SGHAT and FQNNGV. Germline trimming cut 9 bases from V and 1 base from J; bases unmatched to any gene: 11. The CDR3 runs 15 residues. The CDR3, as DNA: TGTGCCAGTCTAAAAAGCGGGGGTCCTTCCTACGAGCAGTACTTC. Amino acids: CASLKSGGPSYEQYF.

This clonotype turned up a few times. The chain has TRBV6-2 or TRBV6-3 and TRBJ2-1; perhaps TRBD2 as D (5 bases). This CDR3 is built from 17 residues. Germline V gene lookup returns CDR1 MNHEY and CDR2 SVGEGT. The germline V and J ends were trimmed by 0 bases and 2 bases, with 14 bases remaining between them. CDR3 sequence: CASSYSSFSAAYNEQFF. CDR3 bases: TGTGCCAGCAGTTACTCCTCGTTTAGCGCGGCCTACAATGAGCAGTTCTTC.

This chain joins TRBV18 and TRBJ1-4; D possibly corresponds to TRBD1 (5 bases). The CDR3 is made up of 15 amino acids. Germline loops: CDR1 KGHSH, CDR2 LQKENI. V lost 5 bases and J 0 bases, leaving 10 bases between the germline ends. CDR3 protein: CASSTRQPTNEKLFF. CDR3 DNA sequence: TGTGCCAGCTCAACCCGACAGCCAACTAATGAAAAACTGTTTTTT.

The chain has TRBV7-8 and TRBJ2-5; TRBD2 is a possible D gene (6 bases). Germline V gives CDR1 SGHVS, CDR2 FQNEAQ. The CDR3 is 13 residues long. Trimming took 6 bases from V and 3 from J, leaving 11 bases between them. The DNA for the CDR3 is TGTGCCAGCAGGATTTTAGCGGAAGAGACCCAGTACTTC. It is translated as CASRILAEETQYF.

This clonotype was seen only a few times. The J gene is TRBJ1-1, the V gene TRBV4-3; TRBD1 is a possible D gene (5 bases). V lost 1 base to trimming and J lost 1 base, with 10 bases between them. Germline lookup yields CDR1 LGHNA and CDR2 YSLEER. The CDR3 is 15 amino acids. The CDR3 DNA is TGCGCCAGCAGCCAAGCGCTAGGACAGAACACTGAAGCTTTCTTT. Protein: CASSQALGQNTEAFF.